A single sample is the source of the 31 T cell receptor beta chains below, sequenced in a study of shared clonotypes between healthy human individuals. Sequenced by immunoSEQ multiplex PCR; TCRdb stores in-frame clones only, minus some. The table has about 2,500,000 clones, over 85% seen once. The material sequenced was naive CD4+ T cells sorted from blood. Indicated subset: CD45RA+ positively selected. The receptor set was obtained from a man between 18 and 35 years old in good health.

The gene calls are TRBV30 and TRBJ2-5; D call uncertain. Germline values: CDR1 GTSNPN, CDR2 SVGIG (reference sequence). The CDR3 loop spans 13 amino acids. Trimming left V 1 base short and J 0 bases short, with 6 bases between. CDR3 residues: CAWSAQYQETQYF. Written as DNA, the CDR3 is TGTGCCTGGAGTGCGCAGTACCAAGAGACCCAGTACTTC.

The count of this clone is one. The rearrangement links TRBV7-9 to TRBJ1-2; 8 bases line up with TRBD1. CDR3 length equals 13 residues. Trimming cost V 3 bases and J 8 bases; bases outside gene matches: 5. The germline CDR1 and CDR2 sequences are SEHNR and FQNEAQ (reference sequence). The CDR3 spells CASSFDRGGGYTF. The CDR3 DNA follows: TGTGCCAGCAGCTTTGACAGGGGAGGAGGCTACACCTTC.

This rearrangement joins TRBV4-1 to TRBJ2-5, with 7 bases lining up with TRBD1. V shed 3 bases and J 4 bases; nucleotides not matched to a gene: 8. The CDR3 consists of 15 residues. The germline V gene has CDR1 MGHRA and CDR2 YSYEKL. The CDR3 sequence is CASSQLTGVPETQYF. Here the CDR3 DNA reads TGCGCCAGCAGCCAGTTAACAGGGGTCCCAGAGACCCAGTACTTC.

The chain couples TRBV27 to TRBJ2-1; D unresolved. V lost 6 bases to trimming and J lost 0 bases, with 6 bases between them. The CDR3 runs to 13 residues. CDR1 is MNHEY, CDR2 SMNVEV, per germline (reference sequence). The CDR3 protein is CASRSNSYNEQFF. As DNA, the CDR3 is TGTGCCAGCAGGTCCAACTCCTACAATGAGCAGTTCTTC.

Here the CDR3 DNA reads TGTGCCAGCAGCCAAGAGTGGGACCTAAGTGGCACCGGGGAGCTGTTTTTT. Translation: CASSQEWDLSGTGELFF. The V call is TRBV4-2, the J call TRBJ2-2, with D perhaps matching TRBD1 or TRBD2 (5 bases each). CDR1 and CDR2 (germline): LGHNA, YNFKEQ. The CDR3 is 17 residues long. Trimming left V 0 bases short and J 4 bases short, with 15 bases between.

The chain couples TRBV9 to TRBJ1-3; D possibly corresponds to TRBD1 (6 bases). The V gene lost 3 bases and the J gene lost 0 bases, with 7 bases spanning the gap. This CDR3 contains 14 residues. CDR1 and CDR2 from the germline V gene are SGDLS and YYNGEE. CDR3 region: CASSGDTSGNTIYF. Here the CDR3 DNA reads TGTGCCAGCAGCGGGGACACCTCTGGAAACACCATATATTTT.

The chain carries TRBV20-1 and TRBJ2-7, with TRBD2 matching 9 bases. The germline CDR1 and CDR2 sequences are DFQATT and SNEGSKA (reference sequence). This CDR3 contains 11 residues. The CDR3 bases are TGCGTAGCGGGGGAATCCTACGAGCAGTACTTC. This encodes CVAGESYEQYF.

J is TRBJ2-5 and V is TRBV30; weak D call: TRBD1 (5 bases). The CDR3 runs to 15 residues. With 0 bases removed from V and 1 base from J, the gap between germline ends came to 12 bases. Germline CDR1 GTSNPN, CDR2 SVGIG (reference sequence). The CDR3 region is CAWSVPRQFQETQYF. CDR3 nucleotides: TGTGCCTGGAGTGTACCGCGACAGTTCCAAGAGACCCAGTACTTC.

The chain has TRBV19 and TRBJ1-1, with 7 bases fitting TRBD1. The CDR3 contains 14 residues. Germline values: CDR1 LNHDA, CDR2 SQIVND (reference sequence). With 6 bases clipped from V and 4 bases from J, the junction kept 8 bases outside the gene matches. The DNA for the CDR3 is TGTGCCAGTAGGTCGACAGGGCTGTCCACTGAAGCTTTCTTT. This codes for CASRSTGLSTEAFF.

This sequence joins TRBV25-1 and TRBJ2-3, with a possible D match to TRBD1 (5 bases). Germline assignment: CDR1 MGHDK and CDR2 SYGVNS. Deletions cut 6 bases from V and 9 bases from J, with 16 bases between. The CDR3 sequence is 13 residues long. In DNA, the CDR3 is TGTGCCAGCAGCGCGTTTGGACAAAGGACGCAGTATTTT. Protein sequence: CASSAFGQRTQYF.

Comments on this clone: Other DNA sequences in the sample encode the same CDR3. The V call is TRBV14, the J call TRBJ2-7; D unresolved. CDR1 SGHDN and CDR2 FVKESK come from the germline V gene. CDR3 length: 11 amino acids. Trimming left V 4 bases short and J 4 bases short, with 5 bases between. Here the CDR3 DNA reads TGTGCCAGCAGCCGAGGTTACGAGCAGTACTTC. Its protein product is CASSRGYEQYF.

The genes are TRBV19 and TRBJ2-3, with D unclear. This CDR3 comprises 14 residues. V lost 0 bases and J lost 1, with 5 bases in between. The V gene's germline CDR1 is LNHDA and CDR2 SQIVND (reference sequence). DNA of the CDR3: TGTGCCAGTAGTATAGACCACGGCACAGATACGCAGTATTTT. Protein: CASSIDHGTDTQYF.

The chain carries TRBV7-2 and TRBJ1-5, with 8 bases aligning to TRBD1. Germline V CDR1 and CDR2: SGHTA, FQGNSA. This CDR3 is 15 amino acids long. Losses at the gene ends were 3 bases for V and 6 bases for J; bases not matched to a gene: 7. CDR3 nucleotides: TGTGCCAGCAGCTTGCAGGGGGCCGTTGGTCAGCCCCAGCATTTT. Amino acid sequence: CASSLQGAVGQPQHF.

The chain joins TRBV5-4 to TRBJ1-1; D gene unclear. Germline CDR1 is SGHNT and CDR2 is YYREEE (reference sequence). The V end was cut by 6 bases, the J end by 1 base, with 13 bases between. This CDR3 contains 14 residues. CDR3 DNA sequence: TGTGCCAGCACCCTTACACCGACGAACACTGAAGCTTTCTTT. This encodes CASTLTPTNTEAFF.

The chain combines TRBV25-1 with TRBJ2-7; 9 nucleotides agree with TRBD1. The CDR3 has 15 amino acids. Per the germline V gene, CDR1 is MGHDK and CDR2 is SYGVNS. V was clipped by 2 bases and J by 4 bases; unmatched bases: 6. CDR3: CASSEVGTGCYEQYF. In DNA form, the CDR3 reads TGTGCCAGCAGTGAAGTAGGGACAGGGTGTTACGAGCAGTACTTC.

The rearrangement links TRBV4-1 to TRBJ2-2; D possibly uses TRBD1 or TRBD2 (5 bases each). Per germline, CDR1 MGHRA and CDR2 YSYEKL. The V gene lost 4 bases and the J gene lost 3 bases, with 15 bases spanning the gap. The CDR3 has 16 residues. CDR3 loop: CASSRDGLGDTGELFF. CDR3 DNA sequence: TGCGCCAGCAGCCGTGATGGACTGGGGGACACCGGGGAGCTGTTTTTT.

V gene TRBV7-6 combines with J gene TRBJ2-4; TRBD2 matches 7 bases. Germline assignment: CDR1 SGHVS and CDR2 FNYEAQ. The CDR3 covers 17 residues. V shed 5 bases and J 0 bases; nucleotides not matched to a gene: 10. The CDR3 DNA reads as TGTGCCAGCAGCCCTGAGTGGGCGGGGGTAGCCAAAAACATTCAGTACTTC. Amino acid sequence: CASSPEWAGVAKNIQYF. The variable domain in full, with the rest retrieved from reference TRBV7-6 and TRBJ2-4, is GAGVSQSPRYKVTKRGQDVALRCDPISGHVSLYWYRQALGQGPEFLTYFNYEAQQDKSGLPNDRFSAERPEGSISTLTIQRTEQRDSAMYRCASSPEWAGVAKNIQYFGAGTRLSVL.

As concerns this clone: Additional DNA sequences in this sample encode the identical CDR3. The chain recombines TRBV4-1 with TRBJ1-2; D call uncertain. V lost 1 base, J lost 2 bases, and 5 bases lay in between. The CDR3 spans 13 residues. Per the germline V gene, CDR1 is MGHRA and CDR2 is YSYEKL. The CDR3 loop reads CASSQGLNYGYTF. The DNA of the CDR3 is TGCGCCAGCAGCCAAGGCCTAAACTATGGCTACACCTTC.

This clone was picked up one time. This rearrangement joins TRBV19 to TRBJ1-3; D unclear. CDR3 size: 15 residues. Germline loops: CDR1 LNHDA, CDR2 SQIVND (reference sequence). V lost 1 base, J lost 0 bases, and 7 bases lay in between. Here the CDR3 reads CASSIGAGSGNTIYF. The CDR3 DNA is TGTGCCAGTAGTATAGGAGCAGGCTCTGGAAACACCATATATTTT.

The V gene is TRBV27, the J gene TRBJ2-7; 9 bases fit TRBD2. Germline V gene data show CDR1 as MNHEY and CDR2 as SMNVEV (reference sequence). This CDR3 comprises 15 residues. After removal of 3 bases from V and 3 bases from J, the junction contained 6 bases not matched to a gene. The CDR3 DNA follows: TGTGCCAGCAGTTTCGGGGTAGCGGGAGTCTACGAGCAGTACTTC. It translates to CASSFGVAGVYEQYF.

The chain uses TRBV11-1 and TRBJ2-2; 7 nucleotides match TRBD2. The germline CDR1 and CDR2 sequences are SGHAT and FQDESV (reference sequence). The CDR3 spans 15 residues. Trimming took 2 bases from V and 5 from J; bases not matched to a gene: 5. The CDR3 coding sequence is TGTGCCAGCAGCTTAAATGGCGGGGGAACCGGGGAGCTGTTTTTT. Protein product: CASSLNGGGTGELFF.

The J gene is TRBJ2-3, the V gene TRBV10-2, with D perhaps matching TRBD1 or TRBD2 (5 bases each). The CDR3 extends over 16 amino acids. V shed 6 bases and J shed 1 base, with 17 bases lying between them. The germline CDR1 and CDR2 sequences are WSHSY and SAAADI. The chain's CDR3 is CASRGVATDRTDTQYF. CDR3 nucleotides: TGCGCCAGCAGGGGGGTGGCGACCGACCGCACAGATACGCAGTATTTT.

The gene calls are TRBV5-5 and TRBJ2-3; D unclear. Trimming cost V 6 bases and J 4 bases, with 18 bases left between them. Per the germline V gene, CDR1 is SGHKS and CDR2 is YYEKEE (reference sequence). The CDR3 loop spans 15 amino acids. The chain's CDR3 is CASTLDPVYADTQYF. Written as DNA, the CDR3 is TGTGCCAGCACCCTCGACCCAGTGTATGCAGATACGCAGTATTTT.

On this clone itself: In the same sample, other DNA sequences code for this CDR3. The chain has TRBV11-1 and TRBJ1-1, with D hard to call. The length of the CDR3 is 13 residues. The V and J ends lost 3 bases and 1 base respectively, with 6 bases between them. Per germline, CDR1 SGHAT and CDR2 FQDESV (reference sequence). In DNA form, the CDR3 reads TGTGCCAGCAGCTTTACGGGGAACACTGAAGCTTTCTTT. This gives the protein CASSFTGNTEAFF.

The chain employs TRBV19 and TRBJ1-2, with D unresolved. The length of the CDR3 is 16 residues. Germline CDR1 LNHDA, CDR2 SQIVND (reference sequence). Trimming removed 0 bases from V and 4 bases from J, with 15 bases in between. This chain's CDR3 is CASSIDSTAMFYGYTF. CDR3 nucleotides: TGTGCCAGTAGTATAGATTCCACCGCTATGTTCTATGGCTACACCTTC.

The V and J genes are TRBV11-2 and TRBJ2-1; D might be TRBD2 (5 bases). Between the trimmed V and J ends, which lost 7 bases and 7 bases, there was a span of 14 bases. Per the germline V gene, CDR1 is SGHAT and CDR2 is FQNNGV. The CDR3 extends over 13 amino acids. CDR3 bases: TGTGCCAGCATGGCGTCCGCGGGTAATGAGCAGTTCTTC. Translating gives CASMASAGNEQFF.

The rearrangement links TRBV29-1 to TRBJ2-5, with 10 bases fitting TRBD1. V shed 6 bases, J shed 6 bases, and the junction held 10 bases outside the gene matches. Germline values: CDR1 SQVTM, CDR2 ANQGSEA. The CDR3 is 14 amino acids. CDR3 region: CSVDPTGGGKTQYF. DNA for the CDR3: TGCAGCGTGGACCCGACAGGGGGCGGGAAGACCCAGTACTTC.

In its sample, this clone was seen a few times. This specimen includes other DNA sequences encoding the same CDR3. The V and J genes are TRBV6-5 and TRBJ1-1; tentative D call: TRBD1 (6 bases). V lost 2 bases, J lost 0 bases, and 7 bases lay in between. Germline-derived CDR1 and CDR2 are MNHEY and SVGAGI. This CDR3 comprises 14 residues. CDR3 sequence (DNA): TGTGCCAGCAGTTACGGACAGTTGAACACTGAAGCTTTCTTT. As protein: CASSYGQLNTEAFF.

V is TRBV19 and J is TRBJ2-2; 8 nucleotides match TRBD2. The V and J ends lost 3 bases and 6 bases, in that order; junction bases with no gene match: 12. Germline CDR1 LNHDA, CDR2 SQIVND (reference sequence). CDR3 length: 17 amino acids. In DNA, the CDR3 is TGTGCCAGTAGTATTCCCCGGACTAGCATTGACGCCGGGGAGCTGTTTTTT. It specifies CASSIPRTSIDAGELFF. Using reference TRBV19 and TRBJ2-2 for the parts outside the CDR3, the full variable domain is DGGITQSPKYLFRKEGQNVTLSCEQNLNHDAMYWYRQDPGQGLRLIYYSQIVNDFQKGDIAEGYSVSREKKESFPLTVTSAQKNPTAFYLCASSIPRTSIDAGELFFGEGSRLTVL.

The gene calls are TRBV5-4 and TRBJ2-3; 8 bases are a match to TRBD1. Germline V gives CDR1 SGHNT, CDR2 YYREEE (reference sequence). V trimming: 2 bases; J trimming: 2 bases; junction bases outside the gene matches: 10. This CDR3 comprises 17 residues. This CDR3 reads CASSLDRGAVITDTQYF. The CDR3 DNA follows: TGTGCCAGCAGCTTAGACAGGGGAGCAGTAATCACAGATACGCAGTATTTT.

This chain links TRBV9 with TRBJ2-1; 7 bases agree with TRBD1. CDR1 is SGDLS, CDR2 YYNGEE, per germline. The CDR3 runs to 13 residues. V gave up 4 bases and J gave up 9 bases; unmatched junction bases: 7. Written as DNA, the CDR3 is TGTGCCAGCAGCCTAGGGACAGCCCCTGAGCAGTTCTTC. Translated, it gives CASSLGTAPEQFF.